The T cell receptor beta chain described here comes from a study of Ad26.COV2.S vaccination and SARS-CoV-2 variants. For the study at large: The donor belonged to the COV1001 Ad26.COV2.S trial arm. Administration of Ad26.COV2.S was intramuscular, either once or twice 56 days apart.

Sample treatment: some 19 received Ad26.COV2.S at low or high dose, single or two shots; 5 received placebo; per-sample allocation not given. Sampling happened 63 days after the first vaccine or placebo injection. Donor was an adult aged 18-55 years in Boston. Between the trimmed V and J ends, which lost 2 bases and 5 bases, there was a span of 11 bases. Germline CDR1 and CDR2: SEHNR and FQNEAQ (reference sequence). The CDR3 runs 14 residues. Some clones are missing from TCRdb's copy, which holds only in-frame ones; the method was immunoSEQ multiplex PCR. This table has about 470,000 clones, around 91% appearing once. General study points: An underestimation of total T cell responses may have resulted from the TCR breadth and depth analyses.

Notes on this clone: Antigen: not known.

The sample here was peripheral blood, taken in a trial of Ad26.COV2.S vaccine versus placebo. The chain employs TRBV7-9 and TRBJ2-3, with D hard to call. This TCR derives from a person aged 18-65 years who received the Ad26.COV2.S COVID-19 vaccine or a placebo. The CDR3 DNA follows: TGTGCCAGCAGCTTAAGTGCGCAGGTAGATACGCAGTATTTT. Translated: CASSLSAQVDTQYF.